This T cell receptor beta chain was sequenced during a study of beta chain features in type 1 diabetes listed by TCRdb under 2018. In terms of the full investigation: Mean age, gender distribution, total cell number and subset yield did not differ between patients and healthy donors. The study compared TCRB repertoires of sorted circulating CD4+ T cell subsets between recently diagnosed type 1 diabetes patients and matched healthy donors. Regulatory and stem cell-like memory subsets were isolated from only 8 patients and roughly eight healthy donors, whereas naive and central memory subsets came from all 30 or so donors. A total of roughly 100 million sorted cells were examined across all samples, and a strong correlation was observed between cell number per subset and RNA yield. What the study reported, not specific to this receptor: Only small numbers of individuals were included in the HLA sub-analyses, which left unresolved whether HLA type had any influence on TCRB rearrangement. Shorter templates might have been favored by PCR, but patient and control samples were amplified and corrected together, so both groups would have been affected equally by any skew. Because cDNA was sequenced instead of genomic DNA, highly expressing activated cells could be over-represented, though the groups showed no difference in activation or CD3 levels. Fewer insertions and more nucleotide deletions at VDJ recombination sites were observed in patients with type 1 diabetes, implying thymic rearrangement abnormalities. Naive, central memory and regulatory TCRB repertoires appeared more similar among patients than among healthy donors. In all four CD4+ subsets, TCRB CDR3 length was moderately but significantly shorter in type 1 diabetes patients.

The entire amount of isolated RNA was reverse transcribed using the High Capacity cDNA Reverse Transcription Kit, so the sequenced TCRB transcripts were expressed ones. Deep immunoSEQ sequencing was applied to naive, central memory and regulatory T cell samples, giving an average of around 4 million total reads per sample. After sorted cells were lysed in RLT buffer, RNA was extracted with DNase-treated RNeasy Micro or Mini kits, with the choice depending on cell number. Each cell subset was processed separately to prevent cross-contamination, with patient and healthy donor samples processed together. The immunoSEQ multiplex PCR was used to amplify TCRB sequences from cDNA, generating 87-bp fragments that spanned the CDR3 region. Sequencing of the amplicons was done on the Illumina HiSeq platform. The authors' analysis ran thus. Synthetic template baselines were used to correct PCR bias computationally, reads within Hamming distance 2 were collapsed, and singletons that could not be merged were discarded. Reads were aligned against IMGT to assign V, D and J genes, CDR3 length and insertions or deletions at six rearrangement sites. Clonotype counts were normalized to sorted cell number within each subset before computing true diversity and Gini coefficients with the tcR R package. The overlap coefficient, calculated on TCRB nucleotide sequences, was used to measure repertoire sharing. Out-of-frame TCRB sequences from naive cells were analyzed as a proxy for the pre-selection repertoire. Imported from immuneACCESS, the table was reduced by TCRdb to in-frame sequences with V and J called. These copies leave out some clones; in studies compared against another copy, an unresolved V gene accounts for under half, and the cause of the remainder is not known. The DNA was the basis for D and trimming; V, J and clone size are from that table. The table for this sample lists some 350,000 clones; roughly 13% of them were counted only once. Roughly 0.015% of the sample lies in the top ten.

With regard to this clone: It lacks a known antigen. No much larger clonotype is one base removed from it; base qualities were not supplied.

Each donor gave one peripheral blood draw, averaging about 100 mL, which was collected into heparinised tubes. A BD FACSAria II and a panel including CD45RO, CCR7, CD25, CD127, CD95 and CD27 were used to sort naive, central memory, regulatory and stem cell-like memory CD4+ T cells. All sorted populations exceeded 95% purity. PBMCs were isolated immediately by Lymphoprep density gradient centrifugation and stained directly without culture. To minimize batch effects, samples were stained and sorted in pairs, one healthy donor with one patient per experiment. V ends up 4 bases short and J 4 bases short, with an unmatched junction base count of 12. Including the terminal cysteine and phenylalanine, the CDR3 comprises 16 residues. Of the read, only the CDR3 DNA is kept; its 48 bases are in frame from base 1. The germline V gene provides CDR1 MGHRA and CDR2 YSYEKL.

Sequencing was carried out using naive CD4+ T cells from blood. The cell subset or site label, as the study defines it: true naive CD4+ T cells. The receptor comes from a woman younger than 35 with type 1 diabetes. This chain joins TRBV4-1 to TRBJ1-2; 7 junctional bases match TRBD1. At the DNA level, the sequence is TGCGCCAGCAGCCTCGTCAAGGGGACAGTGATCTATGGCTACACCTTC. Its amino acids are CASSLVKGTVIYGYTF.